This T cell receptor (beta chain) is drawn from a study of cytomegalovirus exposure and HLA in healthy donors. In the PCR, 60 Vbeta and 13 Jbeta primers were used. Sequencing used immunoSEQ multiplex PCR; TCRdb keeps in-frame clones, though not all of them. The sample consists of under 150,000 clones, around two thirds of them appearing once. Regarding this clone: The antigen remains undetermined.

General study findings and limits: Presence/absence analyses rested on an assumption that sequencing depth was roughly uniform across donors.

Trimming removed 5 bases from V and 2 bases from J, with 10 bases in between. This CDR3 region has 13 residues. The germline gives CDR1 SGHRS, CDR2 YFSETQ. The TCR originated in a woman in her 40s in good health and CMV-seronegative. The chain carries TRBV5-1 and TRBJ1-2; no reliable D call. Material: PBMCs. CDR3 loop: CASSISQNYGYTF. The CDR3 nucleotides read TGCGCCAGCAGTATATCCCAGAACTATGGCTACACCTTC.